The rows below give T cell receptor beta chains drawn from one sample of a study of cytomegalovirus exposure and HLA in healthy donors. Clones were read by immunoSEQ multiplex PCR, and TCRdb kept only the in-frame ones, dropping some. The listing records approximately 110,000 clones. Input material: PBMCs. Receptors were obtained from a man younger than 30 in good health and CMV-seronegative. Both conserved end residues are part of each CDR3. A D gene is named only where the DNA matches it firmly.

TRBJ2-6	TRBV5-4	.	CASTYSGANVLTF	TGTGCCAGCACCTACTCTGGGGCCAACGTCCTGACTTTC
TRBJ2-7	TRBV11-1	TRBD2	CASSLVTSGAYEQYF	TGTGCCAGCAGCTTAGTGACTAGCGGAGCCTACGAGCAGTACTTC
TRBJ1-1	TRBV19	.	CATRGGNTEAFF	TGTGCCACCCGAGGGGGGAACACTGAAGCTTTCTTT
TRBJ1-4	TRBV9	.	CASSTRMGPKEKLFF	TGTGCCAGCAGCACGCGAATGGGGCCAAAAGAAAAACTGTTTTTT
TRBJ1-2	TRBV5-5	.	CASSLEARGIYGYTF	TGTGCCAGCAGCTTGGAGGCCAGGGGAATTTATGGCTACACCTTC
TRBJ1-1	TRBV6-5	.	CASRVQGLSTEAFF	TGTGCCAGCAGGGTCCAGGGGTTAAGCACTGAAGCTTTCTTT
TRBJ2-1	TRBV7-9	TRBD1	CASSSRDSRLNEQFF	TGTGCCAGCAGCTCCCGGGACAGCCGATTGAATGAGCAGTTCTTC
TRBJ1-5	TRBV2	TRBD1	CASSVNRGQVQPQHF	TGTGCCAGCAGCGTCAACAGGGGGCAGGTCCAGCCCCAGCATTTT
TRBJ1-2	TRBV10-2	.	CASSEYENYGYTF	TGCGCCAGCAGTGAGTACGAGAACTATGGCTACACCTTC
TRBJ2-3	TRBV5-1	TRBD2	CASSSTSGGVGADTQYF	TGCGCCAGCAGCTCGACTAGCGGGGGGGTCGGAGCAGATACGCAGTATTTT
TRBJ2-7	TRBV27	TRBD1	CASSPRQGNSYEQYF	TGTGCCAGCAGCCCAAGACAGGGTAACTCCTACGAGCAGTACTTC